What follows are 19 T cell receptor beta chains derived from one specimen sequenced in a study of control samples from healthy donors and cancer patients. Clones were read by immunoSEQ multiplex PCR, and TCRdb kept only the in-frame ones, dropping some. The sample includes tens of thousands of clones, approximately 90% of them seen just once. The sequenced sample was PBMCs. These receptors were obtained from a man aged 25-45 years with colorectal cancer.

Only a few counts were recorded for this clone. The rearrangement joins TRBV6-6 to TRBJ1-2; 12 bases match TRBD1. This CDR3 spans 17 amino acids. The V and J ends lost 5 bases and 6 bases, in that order; junction bases with no gene match: 13. Germline loops: CDR1 MNHNY, CDR2 SVGAGI (reference sequence). The CDR3 DNA is TGTGCCAGCAGTCCTTTACCGGGACAGGGGGCCAGAAATGGCTACACCTTC. Its protein product is CASSPLPGQGARNGYTF.

V is TRBV12-3 or TRBV12-4 and J is TRBJ1-2; D possibly corresponds to TRBD1 (5 bases). Trimming shortened V by 5 bases and J by 6 bases, and 13 bases separated the two germline ends. The CDR3 consists of 13 residues. This chain's CDR3 is CASSQGDWHGYTF. CDR3 in DNA: TGTGCCAGCAGTCAAGGGGATTGGCATGGCTACACCTTC.

DNA for the CDR3: TGCGCCAGCAGCCCCCGCCAGGACCCAGATACGCAGTATTTT. Amino acid sequence: CASSPRQDPDTQYF. The chain uses TRBV4-3 and TRBJ2-3, with D unresolved. V dropped 4 bases and J dropped 4 bases, with 12 bases sitting between them. CDR1 and CDR2 from the germline V gene are LGHNA and YSLEER. This CDR3 is built from 14 residues.

In this sample, this clone turned up once. The V call is TRBV4-3, the J call TRBJ1-2; weak D call: TRBD1 (6 bases). Trimming stripped 2 bases from V and 6 bases from J, with 16 bases between. This CDR3 region has 15 residues. Germline assignment: CDR1 LGHNA and CDR2 YSLEER. CDR3 coding DNA: TGCGCCAGCAGCCAAAGGCCCGGGGGCGCGGATGGCTACACCTTC. This encodes CASSQRPGGADGYTF.

This sequence joins TRBV5-1 and TRBJ1-1, with TRBD1 matching over 7 bases. Looked up from germline, CDR1 is SGHRS and CDR2 is YFSETQ. The CDR3 is 18 residues long. V shed 3 bases, J shed 7 bases, and the junction held 21 bases outside the gene matches. CDR3 in amino acids: CASSSLPASPEGQNEAFF. The CDR3, as DNA: TGCGCCAGCAGCTCATTGCCTGCTTCACCTGAGGGACAGAATGAAGCTTTCTTT.

V and J are TRBV4-3 and TRBJ2-7; TRBD1 might be the D (6 bases). Germline lookup yields CDR1 LGHNA and CDR2 YSLEER. Trimming left V 1 base short and J 2 bases short, with 9 bases between. The CDR3 consists of 14 residues. The CDR3 DNA is TGCGCCAGCAGCCAAGTCAGGGGAGCCTACGAGCAGTACTTC. Its protein is CASSQVRGAYEQYF.

The V gene is TRBV7-2, the J gene TRBJ2-7; maybe TRBD1 (6 bases). Trimming stripped 1 base from V and 6 bases from J, with 16 bases between. CDR3 length: 15 amino acids. Germline CDR1 reads SGHTA; CDR2 reads FQGNSA. This chain's CDR3 is CASSLDPRGSGEQYF. The CDR3 DNA reads TGTGCCAGCAGCTTAGACCCCAGGGGATCTGGCGAGCAGTACTTC.

The V and J genes are TRBV29-1 and TRBJ2-1, with no clear D. The V gene lost 5 bases and the J gene lost 3 bases, with 26 bases spanning the gap. Germline assignment: CDR1 SQVTM and CDR2 ANQGSEA. This CDR3 spans 18 amino acids. The CDR3 spells CSVRIPPAGFWGYNEQFF. The CDR3 DNA is TGCAGCGTTCGTATCCCCCCCGCCGGGTTCTGGGGCTACAATGAGCAGTTCTTC.

The chain links TRBV5-1 to TRBJ2-5; perhaps D is TRBD1 or TRBD2 (5 bases each). Germline CDR1 and CDR2: SGHRS and YFSETQ. The CDR3 is made up of 14 amino acids. The ends were cut back, 4 bases at V and 1 base at J, with 11 bases in the middle. The CDR3 sequence is CASSGRGTQETQYF. The CDR3 DNA follows: TGCGCCAGCAGCGGCAGAGGGACCCAAGAGACCCAGTACTTC.

This chain uses TRBV20-1 with TRBJ2-3, with a weak D call TRBD2 (5 bases). The CDR3 loop spans 15 amino acids. V was pared by 3 bases and J by 0 bases, with 13 bases between. From germline, CDR1 is DFQATT and CDR2 SNEGSKA (reference sequence). In nucleotides, the CDR3 is TGCAGTGCTAGTCGTCCGGGATTTAGCACAGATACGCAGTATTTT. Encoded protein: CSASRPGFSTDTQYF.

This clone was picked up one time. This chain joins TRBV7-9 and TRBJ2-2, with D hard to call. V gave up 4 bases and J gave up 2 bases, with 8 bases separating them. The CDR3 totals 14 residues. The V gene's germline CDR1 is SEHNR and CDR2 FQNEAQ (reference sequence). The CDR3 sequence is CASSSVANTGELFF. CDR3 DNA: TGTGCCAGCAGCTCAGTTGCTAACACCGGGGAGCTGTTTTTT.

The rearrangement links TRBV29-1 to TRBJ2-1, with 8 bases aligning to TRBD1. CDR3 length: 18 residues. Germline V gene sequence: CDR1 SQVTM, CDR2 ANQGSEA. Trimming at V came to 5 bases and at J to 1 base, leaving 16 bases not matched to a gene. The CDR3 DNA is TGCAGCGTTAAGAAGATCCGGGACAGGAGCCCGTCCTACAATGAGCAGTTCTTC. It codes for CSVKKIRDRSPSYNEQFF.

This clone was counted a few times. The chain recombines TRBV27 with TRBJ1-2; the match to TRBD1 covers 9 bases. Germline CDR1 MNHEY, CDR2 SMNVEV (reference sequence). This CDR3 is 15 amino acids long. J was trimmed by 6 bases and V by 1 base; bases with no gene match: 6. The CDR3 DNA is TGTGCCAGCAGTTTATTTGGCGGACAGGGGAATGGCTACACCTTC. It translates to CASSLFGGQGNGYTF.

This chain connects TRBV20-1 to TRBJ1-5; D gene uncertain. CDR1 and CDR2 (germline): DFQATT, SNEGSKA (reference sequence). V was pared by 3 bases and J by 7 bases, with 13 bases between. The CDR3 totals 13 residues. The CDR3 DNA sequence: TGCAGTGCTAGTGGACGGGTGGGGCAGCCCCAGCATTTT. This encodes CSASGRVGQPQHF.

The J gene is TRBJ1-3, the V gene TRBV7-2, with D maybe TRBD1 (6 bases). The CDR3 has 16 amino acids. Trimming pared 5 bases from V and 0 bases from J, leaving 14 bases between. CDR1 SGHTA and CDR2 FQGNSA come from the germline V gene. CDR3 nucleotides: TGTGCCAGCAGCCTCCGACAGGACTACTCTGGAAACACCATATATTTT. It is translated as CASSLRQDYSGNTIYF.

This chain links TRBV4-1 with TRBJ1-1, with TRBD1 matching over 8 bases. The V gene's germline CDR1 is MGHRA and CDR2 YSYEKL. The CDR3 is made up of 15 amino acids. V was pared by 3 bases and J by 2 bases, with 5 bases of the junction left unmatched. The DNA for the CDR3 is TGCGCCAGCAGCCATGGGACAGGACCTAACACTGAAGCTTTCTTT. This translates into CASSHGTGPNTEAFF.

The chain uses TRBV11-3 and TRBJ2-3, with D unclear. The CDR3 spans 12 residues. Per germline, CDR1 SGHNT and CDR2 YENEEA. V lost 4 bases, J lost 0 bases, and 2 bases lay in between. CDR3 sequence reads: CASSYSTDTQYF. DNA of the CDR3: TGTGCCAGCAGCTACAGCACAGATACGCAGTATTTT.

The chain carries TRBV30 and TRBJ1-5; unclear D gene. Germline CDR1 is GTSNPN and CDR2 is SVGIG (reference sequence). V lost 2 bases, J lost 11 bases, and 13 bases lay in between. The CDR3 extends over 12 amino acids. The CDR3: CAWSIGSVAQHF. CDR3 DNA sequence: TGTGCCTGGAGTATAGGGTCCGTGGCCCAGCATTTT.

The chain combines TRBV13 with TRBJ2-3; D remains unclear. Trimming removed 1 base from V and 9 bases from J, with 8 bases in between. The CDR3 covers 12 residues. Germline V gene sequence: CDR1 PRHDT, CDR2 FYEKMQ (reference sequence). The CDR3: CASSLAGGTQYF. DNA for the CDR3: TGTGCCAGCAGCTTAGCCGGTGGCACGCAGTATTTT.